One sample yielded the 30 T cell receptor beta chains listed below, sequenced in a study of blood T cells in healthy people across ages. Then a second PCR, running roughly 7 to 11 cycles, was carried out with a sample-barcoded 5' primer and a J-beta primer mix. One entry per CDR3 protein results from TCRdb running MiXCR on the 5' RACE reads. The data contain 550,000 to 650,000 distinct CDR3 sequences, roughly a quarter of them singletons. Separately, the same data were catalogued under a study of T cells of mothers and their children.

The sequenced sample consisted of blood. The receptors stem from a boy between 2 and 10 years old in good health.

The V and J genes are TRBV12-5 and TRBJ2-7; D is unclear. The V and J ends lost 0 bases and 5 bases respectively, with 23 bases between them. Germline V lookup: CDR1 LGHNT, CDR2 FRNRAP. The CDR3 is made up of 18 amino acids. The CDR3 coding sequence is TGTGCTAGTGGTTTGGTACCAATCGACAATTCCGATACGGACGAGCAGTACTTC. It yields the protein CASGLVPIDNSDTDEQYF. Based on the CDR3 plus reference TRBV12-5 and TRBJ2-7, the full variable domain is DARVTQTPRHKVTEMGQEVTMRCQPILGHNTVFWYRQTMMQGLELLAYFRNRAPLDDSGMPKDRFSAEMPDATLATLKIQPSEPRDSAVYFCASGLVPIDNSDTDEQYFGPGTRLTVT.

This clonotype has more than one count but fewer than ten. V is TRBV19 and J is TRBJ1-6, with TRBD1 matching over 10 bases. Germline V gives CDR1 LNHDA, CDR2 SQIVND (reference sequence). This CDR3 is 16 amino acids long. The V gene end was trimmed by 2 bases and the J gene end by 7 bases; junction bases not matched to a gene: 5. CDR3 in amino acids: CASSILWGQGNSPLHF. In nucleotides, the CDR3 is TGTGCCAGTAGTATATTGTGGGGACAGGGGAATTCACCCCTCCACTTT.

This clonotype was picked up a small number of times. The CDR3 bases are TGTGCCACCAGCAGAGAATCCGTAATCGAACACCTTAACACTGAAGCTTTCTTT. Amino acid sequence: CATSRESVIEHLNTEAFF. This rearrangement joins TRBV15 to TRBJ1-1; D is uncertain. The CDR3 is made up of 18 amino acids. The V and J ends lost 0 bases and 2 bases respectively, with 19 bases between them. Germline V gene lookup returns CDR1 LNHNV and CDR2 YYDKDF (reference sequence).

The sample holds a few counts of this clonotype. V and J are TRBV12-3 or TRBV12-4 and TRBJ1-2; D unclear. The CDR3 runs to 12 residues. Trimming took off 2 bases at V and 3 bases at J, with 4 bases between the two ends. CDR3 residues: CASSLTDYGYTF. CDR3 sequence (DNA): TGTGCCAGCAGTTTAACAGACTATGGCTACACCTTC.

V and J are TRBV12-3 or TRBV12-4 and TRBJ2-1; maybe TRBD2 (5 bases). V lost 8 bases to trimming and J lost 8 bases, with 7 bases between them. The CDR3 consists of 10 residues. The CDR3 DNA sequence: TGTGCCAGCGGGAGCGATGAGCAGTTCTTC. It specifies CASGSDEQFF.

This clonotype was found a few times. The CDR3 loop is CASSPGTPYQETQYF. The CDR3 coding sequence is TGTGCCAGCAGTCCCGGGACACCCTATCAAGAGACCCAGTACTTC. This chain links TRBV27 with TRBJ2-5, with D perhaps matching TRBD1 (6 bases). This CDR3 has 15 amino acids. CDR1 is MNHEY and CDR2 is SMNVEV in the germline V gene (reference sequence). Trimming shortened V by 5 bases and J by 2 bases, and 15 bases separated the two germline ends.

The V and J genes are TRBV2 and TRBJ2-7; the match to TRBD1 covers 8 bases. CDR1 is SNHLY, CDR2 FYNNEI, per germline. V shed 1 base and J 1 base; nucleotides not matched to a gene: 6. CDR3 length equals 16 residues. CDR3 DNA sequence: TGTGCCAGCAGTGAAGGCGTCAGGGGGCTATCCTACGAGCAGTACTTC. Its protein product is CASSEGVRGLSYEQYF.

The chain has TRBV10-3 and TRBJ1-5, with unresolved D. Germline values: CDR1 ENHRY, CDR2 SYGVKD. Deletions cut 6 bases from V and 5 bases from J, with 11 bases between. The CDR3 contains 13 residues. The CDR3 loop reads CAIRVDLDQPQHF. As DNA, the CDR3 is TGTGCCATCAGAGTGGACCTCGATCAGCCCCAGCATTTT.

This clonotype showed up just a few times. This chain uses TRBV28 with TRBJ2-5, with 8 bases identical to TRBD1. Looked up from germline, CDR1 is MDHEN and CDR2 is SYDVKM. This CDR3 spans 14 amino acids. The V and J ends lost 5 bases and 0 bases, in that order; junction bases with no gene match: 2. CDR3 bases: TGTGCCAGCAGTCGACAGGGGTACCAAGAGACCCAGTACTTC. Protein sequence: CASSRQGYQETQYF.

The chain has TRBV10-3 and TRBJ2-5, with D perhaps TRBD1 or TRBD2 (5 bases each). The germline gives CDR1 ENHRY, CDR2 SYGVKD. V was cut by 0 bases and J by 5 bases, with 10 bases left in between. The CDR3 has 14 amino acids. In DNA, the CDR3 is TGTGCCATCAGTGAGTCCAGCGAGGGGGAGACCCAGTACTTC. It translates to CAISESSEGETQYF.

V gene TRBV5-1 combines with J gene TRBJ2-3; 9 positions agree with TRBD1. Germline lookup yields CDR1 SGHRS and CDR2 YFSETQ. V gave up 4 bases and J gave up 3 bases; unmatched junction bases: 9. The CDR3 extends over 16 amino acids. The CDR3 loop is CASSRTPGTGTDTQYF. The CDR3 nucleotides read TGCGCCAGCAGCCGGACACCCGGGACAGGGACAGATACGCAGTATTTT. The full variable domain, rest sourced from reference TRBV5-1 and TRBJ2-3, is KAGVTQTPRYLIKTRGQQVTLSCSPISGHRSVSWYQQTPGQGLQFLFEYFSETQRNKGNFPGRFSGRQFSNSRSEMNVSTLELGDSALYLCASSRTPGTGTDTQYFGPGTRLTVL.

The CDR3 protein is CASSRLGRPDEAFF. CDR3 DNA sequence: TGCGCCAGCTCGCGCCTAGGCCGACCCGACGAAGCTTTCTTT. This chain joins TRBV5-1 and TRBJ1-1; D not certain. The CDR3 is 14 residues long. The germline V and J ends were trimmed by 7 bases and 8 bases, with 21 bases remaining between them. Germline CDR1 reads SGHRS; CDR2 reads YFSETQ.

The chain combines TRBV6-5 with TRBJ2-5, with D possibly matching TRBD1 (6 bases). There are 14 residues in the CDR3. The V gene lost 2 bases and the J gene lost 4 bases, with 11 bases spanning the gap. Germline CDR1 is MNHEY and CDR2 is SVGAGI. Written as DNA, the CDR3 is TGTGCCAGCAGTTACGGGGGCCCGGGAGAGACCCAGTACTTC. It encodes CASSYGGPGETQYF.

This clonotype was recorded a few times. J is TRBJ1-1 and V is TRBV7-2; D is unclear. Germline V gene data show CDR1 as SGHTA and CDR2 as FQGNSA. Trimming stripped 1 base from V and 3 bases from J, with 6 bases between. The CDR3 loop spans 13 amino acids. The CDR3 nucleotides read TGTGCCAGCAGCTTAGTTCGGGACACTGAAGCTTTCTTT. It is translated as CASSLVRDTEAFF.

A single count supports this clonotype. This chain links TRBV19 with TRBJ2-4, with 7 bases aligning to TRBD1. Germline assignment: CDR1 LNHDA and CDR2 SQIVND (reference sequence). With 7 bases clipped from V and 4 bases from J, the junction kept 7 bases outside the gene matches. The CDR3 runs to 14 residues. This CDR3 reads CASTRTGAKNIQYF. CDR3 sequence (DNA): TGTGCCAGTACAAGGACAGGAGCAAAAAACATTCAGTACTTC.

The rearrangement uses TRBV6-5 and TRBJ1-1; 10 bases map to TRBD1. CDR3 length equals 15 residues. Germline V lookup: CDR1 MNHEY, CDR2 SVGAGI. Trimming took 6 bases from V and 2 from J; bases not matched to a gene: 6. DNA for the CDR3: TGTGCCAGCAGGAGGGACAGGGGAGGAAACACTGAAGCTTTCTTT. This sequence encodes CASRRDRGGNTEAFF.

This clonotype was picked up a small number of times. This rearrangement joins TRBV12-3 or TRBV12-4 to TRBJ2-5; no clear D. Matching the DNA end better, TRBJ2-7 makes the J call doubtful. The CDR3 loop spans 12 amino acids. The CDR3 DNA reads TGTGCCAGCAGTTTAATCCGCTACGAGCAGTACTTC. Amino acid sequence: CASSLIRYEQYF.

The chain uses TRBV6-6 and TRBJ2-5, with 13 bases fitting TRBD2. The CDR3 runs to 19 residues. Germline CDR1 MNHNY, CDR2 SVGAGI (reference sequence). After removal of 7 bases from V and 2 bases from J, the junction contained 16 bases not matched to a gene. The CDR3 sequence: CASTKRRLAGGWGQETQYF. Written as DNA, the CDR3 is TGTGCCAGCACCAAAAGGAGACTAGCGGGAGGATGGGGACAAGAGACCCAGTACTTC.

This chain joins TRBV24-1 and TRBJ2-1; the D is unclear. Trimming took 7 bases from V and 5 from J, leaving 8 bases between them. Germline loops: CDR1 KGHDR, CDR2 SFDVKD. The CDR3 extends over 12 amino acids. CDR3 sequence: CATRGTDNEQFF. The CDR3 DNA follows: TGTGCCACCAGGGGCACCGACAATGAGCAGTTCTTC.

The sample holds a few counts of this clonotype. The CDR3 loop reads CASSYIQDGGYTF. DNA for the CDR3: TGTGCCAGCAGTTATATACAGGATGGTGGCTACACCTTC. This chain connects TRBV6-2 or TRBV6-3 to TRBJ1-2, with D tentatively TRBD1 (5 bases). CDR1 and CDR2 (germline): MNHEY, SVGEGT. This CDR3 is 13 amino acids long. V was pared by 3 bases and J by 7 bases, with 12 bases between.

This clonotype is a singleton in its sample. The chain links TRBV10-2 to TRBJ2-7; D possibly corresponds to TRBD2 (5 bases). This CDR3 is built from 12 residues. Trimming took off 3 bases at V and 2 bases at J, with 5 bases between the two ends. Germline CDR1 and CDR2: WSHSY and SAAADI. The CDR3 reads CASSDGAYEQYF. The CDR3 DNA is TGCGCCAGCAGTGACGGGGCCTACGAGCAGTACTTC.

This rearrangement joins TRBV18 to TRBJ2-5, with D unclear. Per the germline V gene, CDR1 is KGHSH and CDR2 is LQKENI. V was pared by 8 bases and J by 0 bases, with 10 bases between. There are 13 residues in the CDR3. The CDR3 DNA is TGTGCCAGCCCACTCTCGTACCAAGAGACCCAGTACTTC. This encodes CASPLSYQETQYF.

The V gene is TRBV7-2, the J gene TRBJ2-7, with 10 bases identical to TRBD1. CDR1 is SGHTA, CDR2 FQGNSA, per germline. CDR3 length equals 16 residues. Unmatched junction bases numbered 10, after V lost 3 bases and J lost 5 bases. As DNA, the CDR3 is TGTGCCAGCAGCTTCCCGCGGACAGGGGGGGTAGACGAGCAGTACTTC. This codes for CASSFPRTGGVDEQYF. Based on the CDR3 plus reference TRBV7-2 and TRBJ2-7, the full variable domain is GAGVSQSPSNKVTEKGKDVELRCDPISGHTALYWYRQSLGQGLEFLIYFQGNSAPDKSGLPSDRFSAERTGGSVSTLTIQRTQQEDSAVYLCASSFPRTGGVDEQYFGPGTRLTVT.

The CDR3 DNA is TGTGCCAGCAACCTCTTGGGCGGCTACGAGCAGTACTTC. This translates into CASNLLGGYEQYF. This chain uses TRBV7-9 with TRBJ2-7, with unresolved D. From germline, CDR1 is SEHNR and CDR2 FQNEAQ (reference sequence). V was clipped by 7 bases and J by 3 bases, with 13 bases between them. The CDR3 is made up of 13 amino acids.

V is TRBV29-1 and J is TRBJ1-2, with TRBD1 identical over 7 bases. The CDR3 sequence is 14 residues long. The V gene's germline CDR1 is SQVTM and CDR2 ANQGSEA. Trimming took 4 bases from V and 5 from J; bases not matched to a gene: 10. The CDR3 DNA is TGCAGCGTTGGCGATAGGGGGCGGCTATATGGCTACACCTTC. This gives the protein CSVGDRGRLYGYTF.

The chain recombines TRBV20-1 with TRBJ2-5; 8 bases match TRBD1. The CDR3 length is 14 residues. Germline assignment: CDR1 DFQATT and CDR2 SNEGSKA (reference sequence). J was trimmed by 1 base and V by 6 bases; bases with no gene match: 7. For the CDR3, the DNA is TGCAGTGCAACCGGGACAGGACTCCAAGAGACCCAGTACTTC. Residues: CSATGTGLQETQYF.

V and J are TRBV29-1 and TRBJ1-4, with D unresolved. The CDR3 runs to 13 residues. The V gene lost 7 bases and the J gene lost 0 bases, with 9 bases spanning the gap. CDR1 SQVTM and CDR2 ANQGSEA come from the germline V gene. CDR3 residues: CSAVEATNEKLFF. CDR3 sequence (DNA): TGCAGCGCCGTGGAGGCAACTAATGAAAAACTGTTTTTT. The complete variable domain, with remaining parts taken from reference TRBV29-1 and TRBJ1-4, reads SAVISQKPSRDICQRGTSLTIQCQVDSQVTMMFWYRQQPGQSLTLIATANQGSEATYESGFVIDKFPISRPNLTFSTLTVSNMSPEDSSIYLCSAVEATNEKLFFGSGTQLSVL.

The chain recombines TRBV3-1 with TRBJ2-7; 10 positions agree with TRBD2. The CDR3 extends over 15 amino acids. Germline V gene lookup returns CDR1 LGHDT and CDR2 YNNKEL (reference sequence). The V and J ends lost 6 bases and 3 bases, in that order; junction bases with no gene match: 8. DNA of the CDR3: TGTGCCAGCAGGACCGGGACTAGCGAGGACTACGAGCAGTACTTC. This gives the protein CASRTGTSEDYEQYF.

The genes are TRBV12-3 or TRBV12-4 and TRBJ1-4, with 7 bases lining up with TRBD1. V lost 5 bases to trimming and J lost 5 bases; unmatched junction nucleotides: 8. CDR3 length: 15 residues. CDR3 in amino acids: CASSPQGGRNEKLFF. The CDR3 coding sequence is TGTGCCAGCAGTCCGCAGGGGGGCCGGAATGAAAAACTGTTTTTT.

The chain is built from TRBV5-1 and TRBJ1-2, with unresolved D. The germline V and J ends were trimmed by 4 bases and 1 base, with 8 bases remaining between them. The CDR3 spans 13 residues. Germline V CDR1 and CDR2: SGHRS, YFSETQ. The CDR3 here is CASSRDINYGYTF. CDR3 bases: TGCGCCAGCAGCCGAGACATTAACTATGGCTACACCTTC.